Sequencing of this TCR beta chain was carried out in a study of Ad26.COV2.S vaccination and SARS-CoV-2 variants. Study overall: Ad26.COV2.S was injected intramuscularly once or twice, 56 days apart. Study observations and caveats: The breadth of spike-specific CD8+ and CD4+ T cell responses after vaccination was reportedly substantial.

Only in-frame clones appear in the TCRdb table, and some are missing; sequencing was by immunoSEQ multiplex PCR. The table shows 300,000 to 400,000 clones, with over 75% occurring only once. For this clone: The antigen remains undetermined. The junction and the germline gene differ at one end; a read error may be behind it.

Germline CDR1 SEHNR, CDR2 FQNEAQ (reference sequence). The CDR3 sequence is 15 residues long. Treatment: about 20 received Ad26.COV2.S at low or high dose, single or two shots; roughly five received placebo; per-sample allocation not given. Vaccine and placebo recipients were sampled on day 63 after the first injection. This person who donated was an adult of 18-55 years in Boston. An Ad26 vector was used to express Wuhan-strain SARS-CoV-2 spike as the vaccine. The chain combines TRBV7-9 with TRBJ2-7; 8 nucleotides align to TRBD1. The TCR sequence derives from a person aged 18-60 years who received the Ad26.COV2.S COVID-19 vaccine or a placebo. This sample comprised peripheral blood, obtained in a trial of Ad26.COV2.S vaccine versus placebo. CDR3 sequence (DNA): TGTGCCAGCAACTTAGATGGGACAGGCTCCTACGAGCAGTACTTC. This codes for CASNLDGTGSYEQYF.